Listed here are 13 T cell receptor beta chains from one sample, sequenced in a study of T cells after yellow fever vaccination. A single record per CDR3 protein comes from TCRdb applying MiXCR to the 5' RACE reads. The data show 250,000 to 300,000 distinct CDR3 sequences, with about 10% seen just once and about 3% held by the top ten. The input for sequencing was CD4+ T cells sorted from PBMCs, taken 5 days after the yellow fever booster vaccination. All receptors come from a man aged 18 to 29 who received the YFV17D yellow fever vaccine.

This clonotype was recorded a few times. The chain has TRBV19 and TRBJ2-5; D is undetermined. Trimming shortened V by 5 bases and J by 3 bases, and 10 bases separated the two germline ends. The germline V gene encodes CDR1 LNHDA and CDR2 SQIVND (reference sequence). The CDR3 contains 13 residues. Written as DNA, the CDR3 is TGTGCCAGTAGTTTCGGGTTCGAAGAGACCCAGTACTTC. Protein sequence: CASSFGFEETQYF.

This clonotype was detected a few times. DNA for the CDR3: TGCAGCCAGGGACTAGCGGACCAAGAGACCCAGTACTTC. This gives the protein CSQGLADQETQYF. The genes are TRBV29-1 and TRBJ2-5; 11 nucleotides line up with TRBD2. This CDR3 region has 13 residues. Germline CDR1 and CDR2: SQVTM and ANQGSEA. With 8 bases clipped from V and 0 bases from J, the junction kept 2 bases outside the gene matches.

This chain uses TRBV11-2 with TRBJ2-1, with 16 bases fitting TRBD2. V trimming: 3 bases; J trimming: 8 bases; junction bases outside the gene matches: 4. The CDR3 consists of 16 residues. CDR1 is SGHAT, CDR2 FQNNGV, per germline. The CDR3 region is CASSFGTSGGAHEQFF. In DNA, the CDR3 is TGTGCCAGCAGCTTCGGGACTAGCGGGGGGGCCCATGAGCAGTTCTTC.

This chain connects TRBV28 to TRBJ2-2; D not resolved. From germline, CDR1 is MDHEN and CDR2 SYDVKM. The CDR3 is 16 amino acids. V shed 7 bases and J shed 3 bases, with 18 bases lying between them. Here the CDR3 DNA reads TGTGCCAGCAAGGCGGTAAGGCTAGGATACACCGGGGAGCTGTTTTTT. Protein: CASKAVRLGYTGELFF.

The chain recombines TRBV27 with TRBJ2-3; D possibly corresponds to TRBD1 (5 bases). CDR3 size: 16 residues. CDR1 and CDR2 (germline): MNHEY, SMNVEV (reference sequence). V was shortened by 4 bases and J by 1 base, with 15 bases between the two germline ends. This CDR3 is CASSSSRQGGTDTQYF. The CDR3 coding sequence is TGTGCCAGCAGTTCCTCCCGGCAGGGTGGCACAGATACGCAGTATTTT.

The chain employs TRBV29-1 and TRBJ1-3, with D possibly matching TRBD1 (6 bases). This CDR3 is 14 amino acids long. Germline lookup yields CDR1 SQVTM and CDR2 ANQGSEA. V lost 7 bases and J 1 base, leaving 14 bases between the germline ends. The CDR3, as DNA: TGCAGCGGGACAGTCGACCCTTCTGGAAACACCATATATTTT. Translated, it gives CSGTVDPSGNTIYF.

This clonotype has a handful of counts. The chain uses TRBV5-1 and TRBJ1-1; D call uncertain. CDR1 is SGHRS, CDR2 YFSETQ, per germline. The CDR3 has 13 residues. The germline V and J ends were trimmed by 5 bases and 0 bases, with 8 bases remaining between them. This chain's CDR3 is CASRAGMNTEAFF. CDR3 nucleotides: TGCGCCAGCAGGGCGGGGATGAACACTGAAGCTTTCTTT.

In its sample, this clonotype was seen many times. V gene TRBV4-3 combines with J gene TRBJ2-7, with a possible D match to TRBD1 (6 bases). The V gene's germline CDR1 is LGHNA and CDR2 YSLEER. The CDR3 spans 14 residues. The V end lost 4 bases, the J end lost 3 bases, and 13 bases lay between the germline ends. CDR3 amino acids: CASSPGVSYYEQYF. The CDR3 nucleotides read TGCGCCAGCAGCCCAGGGGTTAGTTACTACGAGCAGTACTTC.

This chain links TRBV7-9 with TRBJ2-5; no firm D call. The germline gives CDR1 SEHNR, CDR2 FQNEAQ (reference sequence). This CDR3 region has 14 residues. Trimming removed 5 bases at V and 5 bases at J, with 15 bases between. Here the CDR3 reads CASSRTASRETQYF. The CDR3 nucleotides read TGTGCCAGCAGCCGGACCGCGTCGCGGGAGACCCAGTACTTC.

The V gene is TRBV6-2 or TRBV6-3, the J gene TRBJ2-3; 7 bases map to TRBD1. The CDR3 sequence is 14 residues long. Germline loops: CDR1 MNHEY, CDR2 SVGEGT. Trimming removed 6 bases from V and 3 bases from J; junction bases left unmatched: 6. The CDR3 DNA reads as TGTGCCAGCAGCCCTAGGGGGCGGACAGATACGCAGTATTTT. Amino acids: CASSPRGRTDTQYF.

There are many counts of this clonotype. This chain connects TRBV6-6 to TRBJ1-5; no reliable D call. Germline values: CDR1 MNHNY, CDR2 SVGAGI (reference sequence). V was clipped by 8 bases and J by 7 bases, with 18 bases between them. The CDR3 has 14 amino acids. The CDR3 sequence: CASLKGGQIQPQHF. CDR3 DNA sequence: TGTGCCAGCCTCAAAGGTGGGCAGATCCAGCCCCAGCATTTT.

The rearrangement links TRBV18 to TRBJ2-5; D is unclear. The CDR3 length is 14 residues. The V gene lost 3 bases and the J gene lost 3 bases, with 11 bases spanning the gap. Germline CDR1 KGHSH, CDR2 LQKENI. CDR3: CASSPVADEETQYF. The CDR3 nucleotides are TGTGCCAGCTCACCGGTGGCAGATGAAGAGACCCAGTACTTC. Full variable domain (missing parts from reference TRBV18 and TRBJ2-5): NAGVMQNPRHLVRRRGQEARLRCSPMKGHSHVYWYRQLPEEGLKFMVYLQKENIIDESGMPKERFSAEFPKEGPSILRIQQVVRGDSAAYFCASSPVADEETQYFGPGTRLLVL.

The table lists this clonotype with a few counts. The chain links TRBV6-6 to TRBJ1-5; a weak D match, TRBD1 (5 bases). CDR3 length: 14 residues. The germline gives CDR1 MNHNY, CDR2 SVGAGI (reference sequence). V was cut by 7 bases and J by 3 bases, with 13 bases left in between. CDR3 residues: CASTRRGYNQPQHF. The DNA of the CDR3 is TGTGCCAGCACTCGACGGGGGTACAATCAGCCCCAGCATTTT.